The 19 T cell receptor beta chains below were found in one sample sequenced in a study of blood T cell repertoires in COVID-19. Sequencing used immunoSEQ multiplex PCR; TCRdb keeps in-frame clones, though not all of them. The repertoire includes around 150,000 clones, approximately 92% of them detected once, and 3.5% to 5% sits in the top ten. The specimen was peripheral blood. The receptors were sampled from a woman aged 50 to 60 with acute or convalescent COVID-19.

The CDR3 loop is CASSPTSGTDTQYF. The CDR3 DNA follows: TGTGCCAGTAGTCCTACTAGCGGAACAGATACGCAGTATTTT. This sequence joins TRBV19 and TRBJ2-3; 8 bases match TRBD2. The CDR3 sequence is 14 residues long. V shed 5 bases and J 3 bases; nucleotides not matched to a gene: 4. The germline gives CDR1 LNHDA, CDR2 SQIVND (reference sequence).

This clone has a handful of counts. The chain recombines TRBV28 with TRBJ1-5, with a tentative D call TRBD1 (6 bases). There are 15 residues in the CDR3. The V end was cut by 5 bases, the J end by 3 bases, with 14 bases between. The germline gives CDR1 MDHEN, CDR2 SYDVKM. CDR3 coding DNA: TGTGCCAGCAGTCCCAACAGGGACACCAATCAGCCCCAGCATTTT. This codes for CASSPNRDTNQPQHF.

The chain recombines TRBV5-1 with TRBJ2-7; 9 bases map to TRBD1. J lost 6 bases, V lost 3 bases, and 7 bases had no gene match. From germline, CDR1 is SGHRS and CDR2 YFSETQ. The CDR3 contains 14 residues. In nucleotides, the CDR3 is TGCGCCAGCAGCTCTGACAGGGGGGAGGTCGAGCAGTACTTC. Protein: CASSSDRGEVEQYF.

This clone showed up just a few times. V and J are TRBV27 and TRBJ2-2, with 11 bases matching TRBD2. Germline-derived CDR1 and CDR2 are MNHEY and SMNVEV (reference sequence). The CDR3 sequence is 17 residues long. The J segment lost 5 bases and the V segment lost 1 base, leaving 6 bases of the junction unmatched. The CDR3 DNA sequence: TGTGCCAGCAGTTTATTTTCACTAGCGGGAGCGACCGGGGAGCTGTTTTTT. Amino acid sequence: CASSLFSLAGATGELFF.

The DNA of the CDR3 is TGTGCCAGCAGCTTAACAGGGGGTGGTGGCTACACCTTC. This gives the protein CASSLTGGGGYTF. This chain links TRBV7-3 with TRBJ1-2; maybe TRBD1 (6 bases). Germline loops: CDR1 SGHTA, CDR2 FQGTGA. V was pared by 0 bases and J by 7 bases, with 9 bases between. This CDR3 spans 13 amino acids.

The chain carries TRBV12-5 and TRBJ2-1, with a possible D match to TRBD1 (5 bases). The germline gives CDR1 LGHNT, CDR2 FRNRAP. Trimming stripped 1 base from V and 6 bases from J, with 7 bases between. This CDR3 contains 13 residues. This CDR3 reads CASGLGQFNEQFF. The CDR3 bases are TGTGCTAGTGGTTTGGGACAGTTCAATGAGCAGTTCTTC.

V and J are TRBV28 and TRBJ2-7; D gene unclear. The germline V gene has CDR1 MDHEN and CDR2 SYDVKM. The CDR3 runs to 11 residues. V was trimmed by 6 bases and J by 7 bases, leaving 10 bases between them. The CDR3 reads CASRRALEQYF. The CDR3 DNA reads TGTGCCAGCAGGCGAGCCCTGGAGCAGTACTTC. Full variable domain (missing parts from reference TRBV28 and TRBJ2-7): DVKVTQSSRYLVKRTGEKVFLECVQDMDHENMFWYRQDPGLGLRLIYFSYDVKMKEKGDIPEGYSVSREKKERFSLILESASTNQTSMYLCASRRALEQYFGPGTRLTVT.

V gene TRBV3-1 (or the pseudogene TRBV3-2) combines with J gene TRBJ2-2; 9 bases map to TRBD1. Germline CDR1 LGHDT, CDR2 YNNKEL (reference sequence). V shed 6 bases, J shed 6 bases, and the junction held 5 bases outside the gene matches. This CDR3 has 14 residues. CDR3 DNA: TGTGCCAGCAGGGGACAGGGCCGAGCCGGGGAGCTGTTTTTT. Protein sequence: CASRGQGRAGELFF.

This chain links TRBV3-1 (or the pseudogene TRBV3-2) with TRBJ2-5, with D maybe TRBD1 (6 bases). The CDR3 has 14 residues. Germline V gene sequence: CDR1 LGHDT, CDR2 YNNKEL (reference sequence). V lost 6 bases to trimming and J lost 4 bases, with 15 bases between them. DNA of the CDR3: TGTGCCAGCAGTCCCCCTGGACAGAGAGAGACCCAGTACTTC. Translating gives CASSPPGQRETQYF.

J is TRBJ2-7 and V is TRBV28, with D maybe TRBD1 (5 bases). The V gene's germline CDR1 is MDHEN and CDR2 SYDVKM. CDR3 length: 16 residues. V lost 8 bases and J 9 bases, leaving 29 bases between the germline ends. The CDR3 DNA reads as TGTGCCAGCCGCAAAACAAGGTTAAGCAAAGGGGAAGTGCAGTACTTC. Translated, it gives CASRKTRLSKGEVQYF.

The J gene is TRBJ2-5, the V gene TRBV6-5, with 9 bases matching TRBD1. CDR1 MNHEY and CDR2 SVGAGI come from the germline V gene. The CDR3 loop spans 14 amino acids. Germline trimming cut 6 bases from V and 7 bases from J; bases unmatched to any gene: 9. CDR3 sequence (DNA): TGTGCCAGCAGCTCCGGGACAGGGAAGGGGACCCAGTACTTC. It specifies CASSSGTGKGTQYF.

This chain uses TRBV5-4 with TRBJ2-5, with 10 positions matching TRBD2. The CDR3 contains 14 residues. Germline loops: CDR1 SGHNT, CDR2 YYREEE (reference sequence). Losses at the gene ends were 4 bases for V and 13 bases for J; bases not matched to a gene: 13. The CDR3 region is CASSASGRALHRYF. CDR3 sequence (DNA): TGTGCCAGCAGCGCGAGCGGGAGGGCCCTCCACAGGTACTTC.

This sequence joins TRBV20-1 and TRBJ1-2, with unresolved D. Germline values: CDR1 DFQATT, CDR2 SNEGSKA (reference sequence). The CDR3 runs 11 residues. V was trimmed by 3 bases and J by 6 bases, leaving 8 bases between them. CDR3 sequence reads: CSASAANGYTF. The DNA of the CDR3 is TGCAGTGCTAGCGCGGCCAATGGCTACACCTTC.

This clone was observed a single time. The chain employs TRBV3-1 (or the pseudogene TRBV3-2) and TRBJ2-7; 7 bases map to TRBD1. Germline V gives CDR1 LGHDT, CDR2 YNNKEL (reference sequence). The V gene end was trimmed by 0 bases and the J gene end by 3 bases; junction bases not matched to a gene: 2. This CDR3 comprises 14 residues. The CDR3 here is CASSQDNRGYEQYF. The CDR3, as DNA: TGTGCCAGCAGCCAAGATAACAGGGGCTACGAGCAGTACTTC.

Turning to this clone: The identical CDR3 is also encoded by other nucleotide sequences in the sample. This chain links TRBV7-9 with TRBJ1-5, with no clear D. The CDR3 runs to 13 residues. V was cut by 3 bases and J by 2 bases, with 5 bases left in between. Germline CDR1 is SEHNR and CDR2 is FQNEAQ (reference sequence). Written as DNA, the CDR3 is TGTGCCAGCAGCTTCGGGGGCAATCAGCCCCAGCATTTT. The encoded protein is CASSFGGNQPQHF.

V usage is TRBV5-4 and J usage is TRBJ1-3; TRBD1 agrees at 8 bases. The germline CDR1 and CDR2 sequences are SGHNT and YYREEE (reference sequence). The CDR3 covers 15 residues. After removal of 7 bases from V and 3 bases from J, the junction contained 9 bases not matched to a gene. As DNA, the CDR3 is TGTGCCAGCGGAAAACAGGGGGAGTATGGAAACACCATATATTTT. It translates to CASGKQGEYGNTIYF.

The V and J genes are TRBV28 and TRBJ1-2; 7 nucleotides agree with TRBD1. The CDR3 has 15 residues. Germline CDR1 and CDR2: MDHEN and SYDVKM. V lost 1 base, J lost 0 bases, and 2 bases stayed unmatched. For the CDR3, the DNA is TGTGCCAGCAGTTTATCCGGGACAGCTAACTATGGCTACACCTTC. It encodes CASSLSGTANYGYTF.

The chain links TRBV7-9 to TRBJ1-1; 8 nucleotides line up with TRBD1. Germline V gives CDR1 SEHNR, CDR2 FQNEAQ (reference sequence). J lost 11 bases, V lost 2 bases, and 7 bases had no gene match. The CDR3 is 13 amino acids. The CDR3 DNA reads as TGTGCCAGCAGCTTAATGGACAGGGCGTTTGCTTTCTTT. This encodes CASSLMDRAFAFF.

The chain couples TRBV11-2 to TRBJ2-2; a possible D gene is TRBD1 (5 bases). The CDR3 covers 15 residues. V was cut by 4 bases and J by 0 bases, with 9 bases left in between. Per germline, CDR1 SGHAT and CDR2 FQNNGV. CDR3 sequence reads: CASSSTAANTGELFF. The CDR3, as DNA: TGTGCCAGCAGCTCGACAGCCGCGAACACCGGGGAGCTGTTTTTT.